The subject of this entry is one T cell receptor beta chain. Its antigen is as yet unknown. Exclusion criteria comprised uncontrolled infection, other autoimmune disease, pregnancy or lactation. Under 12 ml fresh peripheral blood yielded the PBMCs. V was shortened by 3 bases and J by 1 base, with 9 bases between the two germline ends. CDR1 and CDR2 (germline): LNHDA, SQIVND (reference sequence). The CDR3 contains 15 residues. The data stem from a study of T cells in Graves' hyperthyroidism and ophthalmopathy. Study results and caveats: Blood shared most expanded thyroid clonotypes above 0.001. A median around six months before onset, the model predicted ophthalmopathy.

Amplified regions were TCR beta CDR3 sequences from RNA transcripts. Initially, a first-round RT-PCR of the TCR CDR3 employed the HTBI primer set. Each CDR3 protein gets one entry after TCRdb re-called the multiplex PCR reads with MiXCR. This sample has about 690,000 distinct CDR3 sequences; 17% occur once, and the top ten carry 15% to 18%. The V and J genes are TRBV19 and TRBJ2-2; D not certain. The receptor was isolated from a man in his fifties with Graves' hyperthyroidism. The sample taken for sequencing was blood. CDR3 loop: CASSISRLNTGELFF. In nucleotides, the CDR3 is TGTGCCAGTAGTATTTCCAGGCTGAACACCGGGGAGCTGTTTTTT.